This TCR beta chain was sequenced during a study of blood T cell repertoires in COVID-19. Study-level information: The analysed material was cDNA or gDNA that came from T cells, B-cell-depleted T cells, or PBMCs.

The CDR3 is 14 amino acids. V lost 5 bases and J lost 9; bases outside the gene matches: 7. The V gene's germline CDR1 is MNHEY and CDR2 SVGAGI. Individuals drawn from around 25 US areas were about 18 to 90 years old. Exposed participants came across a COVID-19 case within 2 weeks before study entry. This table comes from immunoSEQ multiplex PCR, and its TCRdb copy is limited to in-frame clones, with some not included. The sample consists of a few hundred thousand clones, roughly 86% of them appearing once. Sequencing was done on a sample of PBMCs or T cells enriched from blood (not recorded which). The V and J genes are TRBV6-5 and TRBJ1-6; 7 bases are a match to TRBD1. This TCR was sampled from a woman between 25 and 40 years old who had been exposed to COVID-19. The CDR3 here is CASSPEGASSPLHF. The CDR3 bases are TGTGCCAGCAGTCCAGAGGGGGCGAGTTCACCCCTCCACTTT.